This T cell receptor beta chain was captured in a study of T cells in Graves' hyperthyroidism and ophthalmopathy. Germline V gene sequence: CDR1 LNHDA, CDR2 SQIVND (reference sequence). The CDR3 sequence is 15 residues long. Trimming at V came to 1 base and at J to 1 base, leaving 2 bases not matched to a gene. This clonotype was observed a handful of times. Authors of the study amplified TCR beta CDR3 regions from RNA transcripts. The HTBI primer set was used in a first-round RT-PCR of the TCR CDR3. MiXCR, applied by TCRdb to the multiplex PCR reads, yields one record per CDR3 protein. This table holds hundreds of thousands of distinct CDR3 sequences, approximately 13% found once.

The TCR sequence derives from a woman between 25 and 40 years old with Graves' hyperthyroidism that later progressed to Graves' ophthalmopathy. Specimen: blood. J is TRBJ2-7 and V is TRBV19; 9 bases are shared with TRBD2. CDR3 loop: CASSIGLAVSYEQYF. The CDR3 DNA reads as TGTGCCAGTAGTATAGGACTAGCGGTTTCCTACGAGCAGTACTTC. The variable domain in full, with the rest retrieved from reference TRBV19 and TRBJ2-7, is DGGITQSPKYLFRKEGQNVTLSCEQNLNHDAMYWYRQDPGQGLRLIYYSQIVNDFQKGDIAEGYSVSREKKESFPLTVTSAQKNPTAFYLCASSIGLAVSYEQYFGPGTRLTVT.